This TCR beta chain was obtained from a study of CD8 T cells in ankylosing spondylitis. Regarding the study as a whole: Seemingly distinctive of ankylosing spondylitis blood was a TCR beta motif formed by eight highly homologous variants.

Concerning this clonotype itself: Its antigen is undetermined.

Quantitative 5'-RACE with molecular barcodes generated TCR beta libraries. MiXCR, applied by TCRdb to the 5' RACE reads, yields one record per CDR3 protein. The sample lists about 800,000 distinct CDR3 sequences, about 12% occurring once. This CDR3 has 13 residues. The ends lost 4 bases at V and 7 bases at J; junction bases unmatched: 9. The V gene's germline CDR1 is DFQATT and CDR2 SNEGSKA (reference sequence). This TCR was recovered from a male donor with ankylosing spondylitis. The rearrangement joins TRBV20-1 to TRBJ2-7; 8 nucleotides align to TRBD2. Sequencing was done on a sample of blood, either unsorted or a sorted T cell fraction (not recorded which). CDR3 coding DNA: TGCAGTGCTACTATAGCGGGGCCGGGAGAGCAGTACTTC. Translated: CSATIAGPGEQYF.